This entry lists 6 T cell receptor beta chains sequenced from one sample in a study of T cells in Graves' hyperthyroidism and ophthalmopathy (dated by TCRdb to between 2018 and 2020). Libraries were made using multiplex PCR. TCRdb names Illumina HiSeq 2000 as the instrument used. The TCR beta CDR3 regions were amplified from RNA transcripts. A first-round RT-PCR of the TCR CDR3 used the HTBI primer set with the Qiagen OneStep RT-PCR kit. Using fastp at Q25 and MiXCR, TCRdb reprocessed the public reads and kept productive beta chains. Here each entry gathers all rows of one CDR3 protein and keeps the most common genes and DNA. For this sample the table gives under 350,000 distinct CDR3 sequences, of which roughly an eighth were detected only once. The ten largest clones take up approximately 7.9% of the sample. The material sequenced was blood. Receptor source: a woman in her 40s with Graves' hyperthyroidism.

This clonotype was counted ten times or more. This chain uses TRBV11-2 with TRBJ1-6, with 8 positions matching TRBD1. The germline gives CDR1 SGHAT, CDR2 FQNNGV. The CDR3 loop spans 15 amino acids. The V and J ends lost 4 bases and 7 bases, in that order; junction bases with no gene match: 6. CDR3 sequence: CASSSRTGTNSPLHF. The DNA of the CDR3 is TGTGCCAGCAGCTCACGGACAGGGACCAATTCACCCCTCCACTTT.

This clonotype was found a few times. The chain uses TRBV6-1 and TRBJ1-3; D might be TRBD1 (6 bases). Trimming removed 10 bases at V and 4 bases at J, with 20 bases between. The length of the CDR3 is 15 residues. Looked up from germline, CDR1 is MNHNS and CDR2 is SASEGT. CDR3 sequence: CATAPDGGRGNTIYF. The CDR3 DNA follows: TGTGCCACCGCACCAGATGGGGGGCGCGGAAACACCATATATTTT.

At least ten counts were recorded for this clonotype. The CDR3 is CASSSGQIYGYTF. As DNA, the CDR3 is TGTGCCAGCAGTTCGGGCCAGATCTATGGCTACACCTTC. The V call is TRBV28, the J call TRBJ1-2; no clear D. The germline V gene encodes CDR1 MDHEN and CDR2 SYDVKM. The CDR3 loop spans 13 amino acids. Trimming removed 4 bases from V and 4 bases from J, with 10 bases in between.

This clonotype turned up a few times. This chain links TRBV19 with TRBJ1-1; D possibly corresponds to TRBD1 (5 bases). Per germline, CDR1 LNHDA and CDR2 SQIVND (reference sequence). The V end lost 4 bases, the J end lost 1 base, and 13 bases lay between the germline ends. The CDR3 runs 15 residues. The CDR3 bases are TGTGCCAGTAGTAAGACGGGGACGACGAACACTGAAGCTTTCTTT. Its translation is CASSKTGTTNTEAFF.

This clonotype was detected ten times or more. The J gene is TRBJ2-7, the V gene TRBV18, with a possible D match to TRBD2 (6 bases). CDR3 size: 12 residues. V was trimmed by 4 bases and J by 5 bases, leaving 9 bases between them. CDR1 is KGHSH, CDR2 LQKENI, per germline. The CDR3 protein is CASSQGEDEQYF. DNA for the CDR3: TGTGCCAGCTCACAAGGGGAGGACGAGCAGTACTTC.

This clonotype was detected ten times or more. J is TRBJ1-1 and V is TRBV2, with D hard to call. The CDR3 length is 15 residues. Looked up from germline, CDR1 is SNHLY and CDR2 is FYNNEI. V shed 1 base and J shed 0 bases, with 9 bases lying between them. CDR3 in DNA: TGTGCCAGCAGTGAAGGGGAAATTATGAACACTGAAGCTTTCTTT. This translates into CASSEGEIMNTEAFF.